This T cell receptor (beta chain) was retrieved from a study of blood T cell repertoires in COVID-19. Authors' processing steps: It was from reference gene primer amplification that nucleated cell counts were estimated. Repertoires were generated with immunoSEQ multiplex PCR, while TCRdb's copy carries only in-frame clones and drops some. That table furnishes V, J and clone size, whereas the DNA furnished D and trimming. The sample includes roughly 140,000 clones, around 87% of them seen just once. The sample holds one count of this clone. Germline CDR1 reads MNHEY; CDR2 reads SVGAGI. The CDR3 loop spans 14 amino acids. J was trimmed by 4 bases and V by 7 bases; bases with no gene match: 7.

This chain joins TRBV6-5 and TRBJ1-1, with 9 positions matching TRBD1. The sequence came from a woman aged 35 to 49 with acute or convalescent COVID-19. Sequencing was done on a sample of peripheral blood. CDR3 loop: CASTDRGAGTEAFF. The CDR3 DNA follows: TGTGCCAGCACCGACAGGGGGGCAGGCACTGAAGCTTTCTTT.